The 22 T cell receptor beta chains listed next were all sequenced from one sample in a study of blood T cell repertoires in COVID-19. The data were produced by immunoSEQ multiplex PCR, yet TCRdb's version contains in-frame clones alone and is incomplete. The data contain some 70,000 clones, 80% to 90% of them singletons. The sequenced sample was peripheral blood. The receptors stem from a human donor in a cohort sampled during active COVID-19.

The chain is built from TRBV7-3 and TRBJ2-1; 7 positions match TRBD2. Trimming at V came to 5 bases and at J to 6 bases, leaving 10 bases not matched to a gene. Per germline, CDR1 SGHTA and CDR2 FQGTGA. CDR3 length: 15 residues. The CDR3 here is CASSGLGIGSNEQFF. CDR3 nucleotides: TGTGCCAGCAGCGGACTAGGGATCGGGTCCAATGAGCAGTTCTTC.

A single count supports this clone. The CDR3 bases are TGTGCCAGCAGTGAAGGTGGGACAGGGGGCAGGGAGCAGTACTTC. Protein sequence: CASSEGGTGGREQYF. The chain uses TRBV25-1 and TRBJ2-7; TRBD1 matches at 12 bases. V shed 2 bases and J 7 bases; nucleotides not matched to a gene: 6. The CDR3 consists of 15 residues. CDR1 MGHDK and CDR2 SYGVNS come from the germline V gene.

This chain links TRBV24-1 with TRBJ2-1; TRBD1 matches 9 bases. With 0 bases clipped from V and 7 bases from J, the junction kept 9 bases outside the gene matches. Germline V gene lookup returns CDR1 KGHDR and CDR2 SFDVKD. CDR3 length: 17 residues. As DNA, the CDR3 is TGTGCCACCAGTGATTTGGGGTTCGGGACAGGGAATAATGAGCAGTTCTTC. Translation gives CATSDLGFGTGNNEQFF.

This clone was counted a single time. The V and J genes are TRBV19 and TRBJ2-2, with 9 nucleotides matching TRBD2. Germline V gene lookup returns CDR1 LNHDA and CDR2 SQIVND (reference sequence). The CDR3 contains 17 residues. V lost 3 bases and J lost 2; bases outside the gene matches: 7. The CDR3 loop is CASSIFRTSVNTGELFF. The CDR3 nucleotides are TGTGCCAGTAGTATTTTCCGGACTAGCGTAAACACCGGGGAGCTGTTTTTT.

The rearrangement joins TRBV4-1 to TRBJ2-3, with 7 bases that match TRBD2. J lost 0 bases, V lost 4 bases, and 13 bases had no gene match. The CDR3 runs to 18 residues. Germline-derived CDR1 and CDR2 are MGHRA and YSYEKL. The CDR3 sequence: CASSPLWASAGSTDTQYF. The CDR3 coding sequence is TGCGCCAGCAGCCCTCTATGGGCTTCAGCGGGGAGCACAGATACGCAGTATTTT.

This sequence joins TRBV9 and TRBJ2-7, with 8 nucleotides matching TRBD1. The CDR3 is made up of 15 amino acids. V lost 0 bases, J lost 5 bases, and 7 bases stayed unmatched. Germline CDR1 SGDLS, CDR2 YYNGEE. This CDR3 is CASSVGLTGANEQYF. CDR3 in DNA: TGTGCCAGCAGCGTAGGTTTGACAGGGGCAAACGAGCAGTACTTC.

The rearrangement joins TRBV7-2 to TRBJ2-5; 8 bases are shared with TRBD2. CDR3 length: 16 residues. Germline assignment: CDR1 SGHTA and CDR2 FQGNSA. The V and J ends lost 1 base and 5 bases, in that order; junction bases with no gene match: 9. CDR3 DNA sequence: TGTGCCAGCAGCTTAGGGGGCGGACTAGCACTTGAGACCCAGTACTTC. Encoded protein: CASSLGGGLALETQYF.

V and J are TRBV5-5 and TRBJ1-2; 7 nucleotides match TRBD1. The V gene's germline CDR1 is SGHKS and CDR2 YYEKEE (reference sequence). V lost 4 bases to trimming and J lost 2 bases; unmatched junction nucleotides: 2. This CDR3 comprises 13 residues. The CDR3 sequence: CASSRDRNYGYTF. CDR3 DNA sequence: TGTGCCAGCAGCCGGGACAGAAACTATGGCTACACCTTC.

DNA for the CDR3: TGTGCCAGTAGTATAGGAGGATATCAGCCCCAGCATTTT. This encodes CASSIGGYQPQHF. The genes are TRBV19 and TRBJ1-5, with D uncertain. Germline assignment: CDR1 LNHDA and CDR2 SQIVND (reference sequence). This CDR3 spans 13 amino acids. The V end was cut by 1 base, the J end by 5 bases, with 6 bases between.

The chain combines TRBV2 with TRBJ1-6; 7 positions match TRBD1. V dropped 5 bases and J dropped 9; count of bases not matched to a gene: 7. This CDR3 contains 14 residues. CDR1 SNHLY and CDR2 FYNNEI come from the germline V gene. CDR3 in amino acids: CASSPGTVVSPLHF. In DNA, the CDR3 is TGTGCCAGCAGTCCCGGGACAGTCGTTTCACCCCTCCACTTT.

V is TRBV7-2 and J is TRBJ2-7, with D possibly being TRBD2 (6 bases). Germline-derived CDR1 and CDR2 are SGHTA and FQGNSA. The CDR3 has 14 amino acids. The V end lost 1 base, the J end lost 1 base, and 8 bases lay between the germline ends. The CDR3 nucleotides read TGTGCCAGCAGCTTAGACCGGGGGTCCTACGAGCAGTACTTC. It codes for CASSLDRGSYEQYF.

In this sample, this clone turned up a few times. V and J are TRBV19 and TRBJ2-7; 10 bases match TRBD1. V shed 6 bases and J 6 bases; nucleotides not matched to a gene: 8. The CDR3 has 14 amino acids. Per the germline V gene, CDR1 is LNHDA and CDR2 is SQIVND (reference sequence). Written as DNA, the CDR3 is TGTGCCAGTAGAAAGGGACAGGGGTATGGCGAGCAGTACTTC. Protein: CASRKGQGYGEQYF.

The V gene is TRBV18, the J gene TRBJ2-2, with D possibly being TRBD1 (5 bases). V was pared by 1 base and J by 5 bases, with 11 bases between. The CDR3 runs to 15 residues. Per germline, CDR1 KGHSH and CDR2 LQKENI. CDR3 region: CASSPRRGTTGELFF. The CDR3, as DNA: TGTGCCAGCTCACCACGAAGGGGAACGACCGGGGAGCTGTTTTTT.

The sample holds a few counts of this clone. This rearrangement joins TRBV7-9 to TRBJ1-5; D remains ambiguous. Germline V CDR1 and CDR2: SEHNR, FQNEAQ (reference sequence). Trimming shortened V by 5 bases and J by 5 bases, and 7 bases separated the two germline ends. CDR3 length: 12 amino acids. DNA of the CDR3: TGTGCCAGCAGCCGCGGTGATCAGCCCCAGCATTTT. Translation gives CASSRGDQPQHF.

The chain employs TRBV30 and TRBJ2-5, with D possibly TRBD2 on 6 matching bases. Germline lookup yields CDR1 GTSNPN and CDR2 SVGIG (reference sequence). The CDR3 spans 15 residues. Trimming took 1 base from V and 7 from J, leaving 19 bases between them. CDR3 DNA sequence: TGTGCCTGGAGTGGGTCGAGCGGGTGGCGGGGGACCCAGTACTTC. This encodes CAWSGSSGWRGTQYF.

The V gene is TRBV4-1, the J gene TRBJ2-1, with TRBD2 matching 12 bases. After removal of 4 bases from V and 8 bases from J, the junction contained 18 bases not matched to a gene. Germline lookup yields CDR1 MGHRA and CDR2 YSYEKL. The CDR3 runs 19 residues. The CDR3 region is CASSPRIRGASGRADEQFF. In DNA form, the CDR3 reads TGCGCCAGCAGCCCGCGAATCAGGGGAGCTAGCGGGAGGGCCGATGAGCAGTTCTTC.

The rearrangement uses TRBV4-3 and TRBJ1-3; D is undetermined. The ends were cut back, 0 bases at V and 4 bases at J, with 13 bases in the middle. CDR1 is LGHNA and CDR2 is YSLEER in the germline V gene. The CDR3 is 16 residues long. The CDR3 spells CASSQDSGTAGNTIYF. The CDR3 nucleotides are TGCGCCAGCAGCCAAGATTCGGGAACAGCAGGAAACACCATATATTTT.

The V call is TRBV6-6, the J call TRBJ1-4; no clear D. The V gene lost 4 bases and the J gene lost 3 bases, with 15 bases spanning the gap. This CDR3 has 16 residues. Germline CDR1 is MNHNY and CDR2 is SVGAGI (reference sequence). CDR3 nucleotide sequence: TGTGCCAGCAGTTCCCCTGGGAGCTTACCTAATGAAAAACTGTTTTTT. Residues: CASSSPGSLPNEKLFF.

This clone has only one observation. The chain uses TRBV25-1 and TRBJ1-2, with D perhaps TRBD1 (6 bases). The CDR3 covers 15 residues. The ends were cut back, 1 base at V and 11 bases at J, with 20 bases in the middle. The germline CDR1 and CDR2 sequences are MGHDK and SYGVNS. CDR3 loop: CASSESITTTGKYTF. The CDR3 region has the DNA TGTGCCAGCAGTGAATCCATTACAACTACAGGGAAGTACACCTTC.

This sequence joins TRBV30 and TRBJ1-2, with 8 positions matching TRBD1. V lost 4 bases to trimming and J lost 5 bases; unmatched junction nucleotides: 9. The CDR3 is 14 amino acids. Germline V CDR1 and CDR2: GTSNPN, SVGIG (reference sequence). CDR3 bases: TGTGCCTGGACCGGGACAGGAAATATGTATGGCTACACCTTC. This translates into CAWTGTGNMYGYTF.

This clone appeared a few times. CDR3 residues: CAWSENAGSGANVLTF. In DNA, the CDR3 is TGTGCCTGGAGTGAGAACGCAGGGTCTGGGGCCAACGTCCTGACTTTC. The rearrangement links TRBV30 to TRBJ2-6; weak D call: TRBD1 (5 bases). The V end was cut by 1 base, the J end by 1 base, with 11 bases between. The CDR3 is 16 amino acids. The germline V gene has CDR1 GTSNPN and CDR2 SVGIG (reference sequence).

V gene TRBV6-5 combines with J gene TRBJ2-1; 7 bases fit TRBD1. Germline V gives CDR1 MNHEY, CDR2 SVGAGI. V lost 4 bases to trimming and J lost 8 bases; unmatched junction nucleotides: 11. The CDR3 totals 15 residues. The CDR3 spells CASSLTGRSTDEQFF. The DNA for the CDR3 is TGTGCCAGCAGTTTGACAGGGCGTAGTACCGATGAGCAGTTCTTC.